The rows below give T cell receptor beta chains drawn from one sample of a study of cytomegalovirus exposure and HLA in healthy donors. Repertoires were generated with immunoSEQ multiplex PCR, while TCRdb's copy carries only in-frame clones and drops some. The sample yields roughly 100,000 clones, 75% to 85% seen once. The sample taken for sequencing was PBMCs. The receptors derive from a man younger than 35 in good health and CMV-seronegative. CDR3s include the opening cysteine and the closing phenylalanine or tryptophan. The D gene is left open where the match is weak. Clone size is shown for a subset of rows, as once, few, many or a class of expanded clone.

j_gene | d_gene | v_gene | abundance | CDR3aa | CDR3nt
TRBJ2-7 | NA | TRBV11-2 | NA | CASSLGLGTYEQYF | TGTGCCAGCAGCTTAGGACTAGGAACCTACGAGCAGTACTTC
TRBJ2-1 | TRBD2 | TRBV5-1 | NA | CASVGLAGDLGEQFF | TGCGCCAGCGTTGGACTAGCGGGAGACCTCGGTGAGCAGTTCTTC
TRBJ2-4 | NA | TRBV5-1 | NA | CASSFGGGTQNIQYF | TGTGCCAGCAGCTTTGGAGGGGGCACCCAAAACATTCAGTACTTC
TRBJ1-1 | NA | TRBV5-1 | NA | CASSLSRPENTEAFF | TGCGCCAGCAGCTTGTCCAGGCCCGAGAACACTGAAGCTTTCTTT
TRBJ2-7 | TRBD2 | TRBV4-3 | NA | CASSYGLAGVYEQYF | TGCGCCAGCAGCTACGGACTAGCGGGAGTCTACGAGCAGTACTTC
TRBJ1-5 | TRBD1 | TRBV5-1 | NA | CASSPGTGGRQPQHF | TGCGCCAGCAGTCCCGGGACAGGGGGCCGTCAGCCCCAGCATTTT
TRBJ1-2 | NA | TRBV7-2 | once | CASSLVFGSDRYGYTF | TGTGCCAGCAGCTTAGTCTTTGGGTCAGACAGATATGGCTACACCTTC
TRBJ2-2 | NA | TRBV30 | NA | CAWSRDFPGELFF | TGTGCCTGGTCCCGGGATTTCCCCGGGGAGCTGTTTTTT
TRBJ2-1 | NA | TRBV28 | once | CASSLSRNNEQFF | TGTGCCAGCAGTTTATCCAGGAACAATGAGCAGTTCTTC
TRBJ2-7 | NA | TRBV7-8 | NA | CASVLNPDSPYEQYF | TGTGCCAGCGTATTGAACCCGGACAGCCCCTACGAGCAGTACTTC
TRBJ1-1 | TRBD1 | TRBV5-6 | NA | CASRDTTGGANTEAFF | TGTGCCAGCAGGGATACGACAGGGGGCGCGAACACTGAAGCTTTCTTT
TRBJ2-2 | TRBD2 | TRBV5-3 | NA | CARSLSRLAEFANTGELFF | TGTGCCAGAAGCTTGTCGCGACTAGCGGAGTTCGCGAACACCGGGGAGCTGTTTTTT
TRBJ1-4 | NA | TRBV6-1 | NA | CASSEDYEKLFF | TGTGCCAGCAGTGAAGATTATGAAAAACTATTTTTT
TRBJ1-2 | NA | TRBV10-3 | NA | CAIRGGDTLSVYGYTF | TGTGCCATCAGGGGGGGGGACACCTTATCCGTCTATGGCTACACCTTC
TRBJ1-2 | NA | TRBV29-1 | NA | CSVGSDFYGYTF | TGCAGCGTTGGTTCAGATTTCTATGGCTACACCTTC
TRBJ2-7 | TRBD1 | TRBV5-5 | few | CASRATGVYYYEQYF | TGTGCCAGCAGAGCCACAGGGGTTTACTACTACGAGCAGTACTTC
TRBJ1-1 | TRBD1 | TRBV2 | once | CASSDGTGGDFNTEAFF | TGTGCCAGCAGTGATGGGACAGGGGGCGATTTTAATACTGAAGCTTTCTTT
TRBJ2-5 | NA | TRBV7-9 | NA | CASSLQRASETQYF | TGTGCCAGCAGCCTCCAGAGGGCCAGCGAGACCCAGTACTTC
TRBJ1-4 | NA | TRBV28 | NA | CASSTRTVANEKLFF | TGTGCCAGCAGTACCCGGACAGTAGCTAATGAAAAACTGTTTTTT
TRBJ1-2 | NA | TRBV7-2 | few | CASSSQYGYTF | TGTGCCAGCAGCTCCCAATATGGCTACACCTTC
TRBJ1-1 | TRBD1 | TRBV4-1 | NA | CASSQVKTGQTEAFF | TGCGCCAGCAGCCAAGTCAAGACAGGGCAAACCGAAGCTTTCTTT
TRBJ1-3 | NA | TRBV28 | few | CASTIQGPGNTIYF | TGTGCCAGCACCATACAGGGACCTGGAAACACCATATATTTT
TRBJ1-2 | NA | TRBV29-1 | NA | CSVEQGTRMDSNYGYTF | TGCAGCGTTGAACAGGGGACACGTATGGACTCTAACTATGGCTACACCTTC
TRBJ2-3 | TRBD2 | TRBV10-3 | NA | CAISLADGTDTQYF | TGTGCCATCAGTCTAGCGGACGGCACAGATACGCAGTATTTT
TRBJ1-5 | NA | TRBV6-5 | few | CASSLNSNQPQHF | TGTGCCAGCAGTCTAAATTCCAATCAGCCCCAGCATTTT
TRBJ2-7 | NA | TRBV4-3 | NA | CASSQDDDSSYEQYF | TGCGCCAGCAGCCAAGATGACGACAGTTCCTACGAGCAGTACTTC
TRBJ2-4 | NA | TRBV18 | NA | CASSPVEGLQNIQYF | TGTGCCAGCTCACCTGTAGAGGGATTACAAAACATTCAGTACTTC
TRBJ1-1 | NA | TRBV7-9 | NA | CASSVPGMMSDTEAFF | TGTGCCAGCAGCGTGCCAGGGATGATGTCGGACACTGAAGCTTTCTTT
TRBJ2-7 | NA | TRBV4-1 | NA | CASSRGRGYEQYF | TGCGCCAGCAGCCGGGGAAGGGGGTACGAGCAGTACTTC